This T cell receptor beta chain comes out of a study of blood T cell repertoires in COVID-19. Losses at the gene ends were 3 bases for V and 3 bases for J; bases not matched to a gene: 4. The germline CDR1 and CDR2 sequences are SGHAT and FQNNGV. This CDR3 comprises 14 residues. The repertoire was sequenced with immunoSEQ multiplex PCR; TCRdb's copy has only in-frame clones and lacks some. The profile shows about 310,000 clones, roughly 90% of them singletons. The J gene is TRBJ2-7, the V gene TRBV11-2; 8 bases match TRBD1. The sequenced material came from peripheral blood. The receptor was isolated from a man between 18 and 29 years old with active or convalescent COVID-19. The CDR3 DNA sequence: TGTGCCAGCAGCTTCTTACAGGGGGACTACGAGCAGTACTTC. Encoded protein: CASSFLQGDYEQYF.